These T cell receptor beta chains were read from a single sample in a study. TCRdb recomputed calls from the RT-PCR reads with MiXCR, one row per CDR3 protein. This table holds about 680,000 distinct CDR3 sequences, around 14% found once. Sequencing was performed on memory CD4+ T cells from blood. Every receptor here comes from a female donor in good health, serving as a healthy control. Both conserved end residues are part of each CDR3. A D gene is named only where the DNA matches it firmly. A clone size is listed for some rows: how often the clone was seen (once, few, many), or a class if it is expanded.

CDR3 length,V gene,clone size,J gene,D gene,CDR3 protein,CDR3 DNA
12,TRBV7-2,few,TRBJ1-5,-,CASSKDAQPQHF,TGTGCCAGCAGCAAAGATGCACAGCCCCAGCATTTT
15,TRBV5-4,-,TRBJ1-2,-,CASSTIEGRAASYTF,TGTGCCAGCAGCACCATCGAAGGCAGGGCAGCGAGCTACACCTTC
12,TRBV7-2,many,TRBJ2-1,TRBD2,CASSLTSHEQFF,TGTGCCAGCAGCTTGACTAGCCATGAGCAGTTCTTC
13,TRBV30,-,TRBJ2-1,TRBD1,CAWTGGSYNEQFF,TGTGCCTGGACAGGGGGCTCCTACAATGAGCAGTTCTTC
15,TRBV5-1,few,TRBJ1-5,-,CASSLDSQGGQPQHF,TGCGCCAGCAGCTTGGATAGTCAGGGCGGCCAGCCCCAGCATTTT
16,TRBV12-3/TRBV12-4,few,TRBJ1-5,-,CASTPTTGGGNQPQHF,TGTGCCAGCACCCCCACTACGGGGGGGGGAAATCAGCCCCAGCATTTT
15,TRBV9,few,TRBJ1-6,TRBD1,CASSLQDRGSSPLHF,TGTGCCAGCAGCCTTCAGGACAGGGGGAGTTCACCCCTCCACTTT
18,TRBV6-6,-,TRBJ2-3,TRBD2,CASSYGAGGPDSTDTQYF,TGTGCCAGCAGTTACGGAGCGGGAGGGCCTGATAGCACAGATACGCAGTATTTT
16,TRBV28,-,TRBJ2-1,-,CASSRASQGGQDEQFF,TGTGCCAGCAGTCGGGCCTCACAGGGGGGGCAGGATGAGCAGTTCTTC
16,TRBV28,-,TRBJ1-1,-,CASSPSGQTMNTEAFF,TGTGCCAGCAGTCCCTCAGGCCAGACGATGAACACTGAAGCTTTCTTT
15,TRBV29-1,few,TRBJ2-1,TRBD2,CSVERPSGRLNEQFF,TGCAGCGTTGAACGGCCTAGCGGGAGATTGAATGAGCAGTTCTTC
14,TRBV3-1,-,TRBJ2-1,-,CASSQEGFGNEQFF,TGTGCCAGCAGCCAAGAAGGTTTCGGCAATGAGCAGTTCTTC
12,TRBV20-1,-,TRBJ2-7,-,CSASMWTYEQYF,TGCAGTGCTAGCATGTGGACCTACGAGCAGTACTTC
13,TRBV5-1,many,TRBJ1-1,-,CASRTLDDTEAFF,TGCGCCAGCAGGACCTTAGATGACACTGAAGCTTTCTTT
13,TRBV18,-,TRBJ1-5,-,CASSPEALQPQHF,TGTGCCAGCTCACCAGAGGCGTTGCAGCCCCAGCATTTT
15,TRBV7-8,few,TRBJ1-2,-,CASSLVRSPNYGYTF,TGTGCCAGCAGCTTAGTAAGGTCCCCTAACTATGGCTACACCTTC